The TCR beta chain under discussion was sequenced for a study of OX40 agonist ivuxolimab in advanced cancers. Across the study: Intravenous ivuxolimab at 0.01 to 10 mg/kg was given to patients every 2 weeks. From roughly 20 to 79 years was the age range, with a mean of around 60 years, and 65% to 90% were male. Study observations and caveats: At 0.1 to 3.0 mg/kg, clonal expansion of CD4+ and CD8+ blood T cells had occurred by week 6. Expanded clones belonging to CD8+ T cells outnumbered, on average, those of CD4+.

V shed 0 bases and J 5 bases; nucleotides not matched to a gene: 4. CDR1 is SGHNT, CDR2 YYREEE, per germline (reference sequence). This CDR3 contains 14 residues. Some clones are missing from TCRdb's copy, which holds only in-frame ones; the method was immunoSEQ multiplex PCR. The sample consists of more than 85,000 clones, around nine tenths of them appearing once. On this clone: What it binds is unknown.

The chain recombines TRBV5-4 with TRBJ1-1; 7 nucleotides line up with TRBD1. The clonotype was recovered from an adult with an advanced solid tumor such as melanoma, head and neck, liver or kidney cancer. The source material was CD4+ or CD8+ T cells sorted from blood, sampled in a trial of the OX40 agonist ivuxolimab. DNA for the CDR3: TGTGCCAGCAGCTTGGAGACAGGGACGACTGAAGCTTTCTTT. It specifies CASSLETGTTEAFF.